This record looks at one TCR beta chain sequence and its context. What it recognizes is unknown. These data belong to a study of cytomegalovirus exposure and HLA in healthy donors. The donors (healthy individuals) were bone marrow donors. The study's findings and limits: A missense variant in DCLRE1C was later tied to TCR beta V- and J-gene trimming. In an earlier analysis, in about 530 donors, most V segments appeared productive either ~90% or ~30% of the time. Donor immune exposure was known only as CMV serostatus.

PCR involved 60 Vbeta and 13 Jbeta primers. Libraries were prepared by immunoSEQ multiplex PCR; TCRdb keeps only in-frame clonotypes and omits some of them. The data hold about 100,000 clones, with 76% observed a single time. The germline V and J ends were trimmed by 5 bases and 7 bases, with 9 bases remaining between them. This CDR3 has 12 amino acids. CDR1 and CDR2 from the germline V gene are LNHDA and SQIVND (reference sequence). Sequencing input: PBMCs. The clonotype was recovered from a woman in her 50s in good health and CMV-seropositive. This sequence joins TRBV19 and TRBJ2-1; D perhaps matches TRBD2 (6 bases). The CDR3 loop is CASSFSGNEQFF. The CDR3 DNA follows: TGTGCCAGTAGTTTTAGCGGAAATGAGCAGTTCTTC. Supplemented by reference TRBV19 and TRBJ2-1, the full variable domain reads DGGITQSPKYLFRKEGQNVTLSCEQNLNHDAMYWYRQDPGQGLRLIYYSQIVNDFQKGDIAEGYSVSREKKESFPLTVTSAQKNPTAFYLCASSFSGNEQFFGPGTRLTVL.